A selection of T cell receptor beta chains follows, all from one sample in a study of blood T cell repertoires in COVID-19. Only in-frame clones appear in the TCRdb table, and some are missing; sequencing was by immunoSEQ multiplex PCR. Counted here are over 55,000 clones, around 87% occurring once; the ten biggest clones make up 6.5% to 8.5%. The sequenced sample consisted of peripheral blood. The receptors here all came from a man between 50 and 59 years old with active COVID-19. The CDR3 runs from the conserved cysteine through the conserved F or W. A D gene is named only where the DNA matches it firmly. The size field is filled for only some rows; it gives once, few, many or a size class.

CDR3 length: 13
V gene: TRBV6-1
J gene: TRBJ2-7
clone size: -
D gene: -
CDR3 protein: CASSEGSYYEQYF
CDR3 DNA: TGTGCCAGCAGTGAGGGCTCTTACTACGAGCAGTACTTC

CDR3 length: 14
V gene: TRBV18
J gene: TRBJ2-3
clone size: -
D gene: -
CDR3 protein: CASSPLGGSDTQYF
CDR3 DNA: TGTGCCAGCTCACCATTGGGGGGAAGCGATACGCAGTATTTT

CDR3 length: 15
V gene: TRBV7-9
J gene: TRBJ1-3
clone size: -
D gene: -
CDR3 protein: CASSPRGLSGNTIYF
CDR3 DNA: TGTGCCAGCAGCCCAAGAGGCCTCTCTGGAAACACCATATATTTT

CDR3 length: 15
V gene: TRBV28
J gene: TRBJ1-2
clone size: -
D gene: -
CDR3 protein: CASSFLGREGYGYTF
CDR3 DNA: TGTGCCAGCAGTTTTTTAGGTAGGGAGGGCTATGGCTACACCTTC

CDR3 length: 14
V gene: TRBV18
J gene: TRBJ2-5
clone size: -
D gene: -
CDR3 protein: CASSLTSGGETQYF
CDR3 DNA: TGTGCCAGCTCACTTACCAGTGGTGGAGAGACCCAGTACTTC

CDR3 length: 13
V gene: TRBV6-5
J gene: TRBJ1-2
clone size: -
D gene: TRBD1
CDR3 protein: CASRQGAKGGYTF
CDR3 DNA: TGTGCCAGCAGGCAGGGGGCAAAAGGTGGCTACACCTTC

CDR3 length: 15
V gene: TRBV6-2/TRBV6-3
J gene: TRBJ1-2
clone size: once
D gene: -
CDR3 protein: CASSSRTNGRAPYTF
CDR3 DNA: TGTGCCAGCAGTAGCCGGACTAATGGACGAGCCCCCTACACCTTC

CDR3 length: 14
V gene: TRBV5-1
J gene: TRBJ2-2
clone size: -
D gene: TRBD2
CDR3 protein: CASSPIPGLRELFF
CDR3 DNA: TGCGCCAGCAGCCCTATCCCGGGACTACGGGAGCTGTTTTTT

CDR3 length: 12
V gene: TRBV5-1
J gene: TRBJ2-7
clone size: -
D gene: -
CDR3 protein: CASSLDWREQYF
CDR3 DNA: TGCGCCAGCAGCTTGGATTGGAGGGAGCAGTACTTC

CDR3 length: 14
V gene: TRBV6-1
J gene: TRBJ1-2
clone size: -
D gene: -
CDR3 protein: CASSEGQGLGGYTF
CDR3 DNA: TGTGCCAGCAGTGAGGGGCAGGGCCTCGGGGGCTACACCTTC

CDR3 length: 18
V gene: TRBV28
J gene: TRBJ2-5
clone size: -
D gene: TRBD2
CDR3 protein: CASSWTSGRASLFETQYF
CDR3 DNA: TGTGCCAGCAGCTGGACTAGCGGGAGGGCCTCCTTGTTCGAGACCCAGTACTTC

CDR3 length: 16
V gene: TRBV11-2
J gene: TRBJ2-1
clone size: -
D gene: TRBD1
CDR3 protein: CASSPLLGDSYNEQFF
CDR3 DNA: TGTGCCAGCAGCCCCTTACTGGGGGACAGCTACAATGAGCAGTTCTTC

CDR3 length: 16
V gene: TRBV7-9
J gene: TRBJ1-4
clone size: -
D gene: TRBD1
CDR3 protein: CASSPQTGGDFEKLFF
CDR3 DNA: TGTGCCAGCAGCCCGCAGACAGGGGGAGATTTTGAAAAACTGTTTTTT

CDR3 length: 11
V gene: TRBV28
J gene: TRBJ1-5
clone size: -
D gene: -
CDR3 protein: CASGGNQPQHF
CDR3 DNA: TGTGCCAGCGGAGGCAATCAGCCCCAGCATTTT

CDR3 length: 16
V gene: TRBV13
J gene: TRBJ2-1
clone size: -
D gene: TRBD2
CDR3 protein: CASSSGAGGLYNEQFF
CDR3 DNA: TGTGCCAGCAGCTCAGGAGCGGGAGGCCTTTACAATGAGCAGTTCTTC

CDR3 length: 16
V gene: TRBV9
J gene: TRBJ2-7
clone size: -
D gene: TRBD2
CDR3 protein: CASSASGTSGSYEQYF
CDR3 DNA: TGTGCCAGCAGCGCATCCGGGACTAGCGGGTCCTACGAGCAGTACTTC

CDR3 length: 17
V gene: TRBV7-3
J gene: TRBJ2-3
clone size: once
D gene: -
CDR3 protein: CASSLNPPGTEGDTQYF
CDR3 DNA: TGTGCCAGCAGCTTAAACCCCCCGGGGACGGAGGGAGATACGCAGTATTTT

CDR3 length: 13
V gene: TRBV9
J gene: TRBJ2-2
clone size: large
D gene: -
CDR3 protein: CASSVASTGELFF
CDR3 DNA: TGTGCCAGCAGCGTAGCTAGCACCGGGGAGCTGTTTTTT

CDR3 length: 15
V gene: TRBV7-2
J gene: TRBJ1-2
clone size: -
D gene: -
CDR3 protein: CASSPTGRSGYGYTF
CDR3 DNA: TGTGCCAGCAGTCCGACGGGGAGGAGCGGCTATGGCTACACCTTC

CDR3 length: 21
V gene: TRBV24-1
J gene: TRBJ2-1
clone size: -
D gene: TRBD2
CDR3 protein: CATSDFGGSGRASGSYNEQFF
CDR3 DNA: TGTGCCACCAGTGATTTCGGGGGTAGCGGGAGGGCCAGTGGTTCCTACAATGAGCAGTTCTTC

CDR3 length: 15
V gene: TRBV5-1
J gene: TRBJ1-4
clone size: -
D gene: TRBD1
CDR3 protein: CASSSQGAGDEKLFF
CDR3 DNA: TGCGCCAGCAGCTCTCAGGGGGCAGGCGATGAAAAACTGTTTTTT

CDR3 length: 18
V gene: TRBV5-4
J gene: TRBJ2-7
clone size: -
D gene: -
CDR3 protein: CASSFGLPQGRKGYEQYF
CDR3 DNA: TGTGCCAGCAGCTTTGGGCTCCCCCAGGGGAGAAAAGGCTACGAGCAGTACTTC

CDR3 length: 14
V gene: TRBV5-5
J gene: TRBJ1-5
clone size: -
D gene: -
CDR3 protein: CASRAGVIDQPQHF
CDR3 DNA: TGTGCCAGCAGGGCAGGGGTGATTGATCAGCCCCAGCATTTT

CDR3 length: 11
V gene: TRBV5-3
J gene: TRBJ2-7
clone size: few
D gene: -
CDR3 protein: CARSPPREQYF
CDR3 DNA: TGTGCCAGAAGCCCTCCGCGAGAGCAGTACTTC

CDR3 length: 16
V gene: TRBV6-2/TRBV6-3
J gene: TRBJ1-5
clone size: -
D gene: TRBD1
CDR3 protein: CASSSPDRRSNQPQHF
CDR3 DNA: TGTGCCAGCAGTTCCCCGGACAGGCGGAGCAATCAGCCCCAGCATTTT

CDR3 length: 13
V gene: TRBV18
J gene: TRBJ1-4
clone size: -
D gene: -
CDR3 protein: CASSHGTNEKLFF
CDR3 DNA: TGTGCCAGCTCACACGGAACTAATGAAAAACTGTTTTTT

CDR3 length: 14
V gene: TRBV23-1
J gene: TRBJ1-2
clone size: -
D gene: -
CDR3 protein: CASSQSGRYVGYTF
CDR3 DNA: TGCGCCAGCAGTCAATCGGGCCGCTATGTTGGCTACACCTTC

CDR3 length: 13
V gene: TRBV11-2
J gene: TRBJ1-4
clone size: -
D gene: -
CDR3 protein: CASSLLSSQRPFF
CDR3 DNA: TGTGCCAGCAGCTTACTTTCGTCCCAGCGGCCGTTTTTT

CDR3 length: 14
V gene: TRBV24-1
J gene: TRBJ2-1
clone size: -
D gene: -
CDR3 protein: CATAGTLGYNEQFF
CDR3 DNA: TGTGCCACGGCCGGGACACTGGGATACAATGAGCAGTTCTTC

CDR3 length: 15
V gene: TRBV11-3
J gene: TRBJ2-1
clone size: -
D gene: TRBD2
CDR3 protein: CASSLRAGAGNEQFF
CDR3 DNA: TGTGCCAGCAGCTTAAGGGCGGGAGCTGGAAATGAGCAGTTCTTC

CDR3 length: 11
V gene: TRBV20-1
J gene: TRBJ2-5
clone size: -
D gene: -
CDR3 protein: CSARSGETQYF
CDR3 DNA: TGCAGTGCTAGATCCGGGGAGACCCAGTACTTC

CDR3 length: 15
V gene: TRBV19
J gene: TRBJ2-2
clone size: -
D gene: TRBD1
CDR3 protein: CASSSQGATTGELFF
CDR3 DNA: TGTGCCAGTAGTTCACAGGGGGCGACAACCGGGGAGCTGTTTTTT

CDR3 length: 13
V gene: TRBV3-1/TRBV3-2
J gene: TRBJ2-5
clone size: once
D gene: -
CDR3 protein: CASSRKVRETQYF
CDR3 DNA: TGTGCCAGCAGCCGCAAAGTGCGAGAGACCCAGTACTTC

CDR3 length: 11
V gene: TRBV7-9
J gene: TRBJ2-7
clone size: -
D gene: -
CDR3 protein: CASSITYEQYF
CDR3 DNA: TGTGCCAGCAGCATTACCTACGAGCAGTACTTC

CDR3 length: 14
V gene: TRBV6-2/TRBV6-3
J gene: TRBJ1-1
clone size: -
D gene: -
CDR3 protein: CASSFEGGNTEAFF
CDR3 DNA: TGTGCCAGCAGTTTCGAAGGGGGGAACACTGAAGCTTTCTTT

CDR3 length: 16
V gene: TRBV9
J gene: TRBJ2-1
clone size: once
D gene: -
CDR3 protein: CASSVGTLAWTDEQFF
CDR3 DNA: TGTGCCAGCAGCGTAGGAACCCTAGCCTGGACTGATGAGCAGTTCTTC

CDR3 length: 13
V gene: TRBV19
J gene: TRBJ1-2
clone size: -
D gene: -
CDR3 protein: CASSIAGRGGYTF
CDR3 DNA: TGTGCCAGTAGTATTGCGGGGCGCGGTGGCTACACCTTC

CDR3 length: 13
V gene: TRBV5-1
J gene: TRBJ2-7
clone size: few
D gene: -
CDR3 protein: CASSSGHLYEQYF
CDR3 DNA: TGCGCCAGCAGCTCAGGACATTTATACGAGCAGTACTTC

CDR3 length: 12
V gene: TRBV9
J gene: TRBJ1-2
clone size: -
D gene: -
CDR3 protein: CASRGWSYGYTF
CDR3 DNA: TGTGCCAGCAGGGGTTGGAGCTATGGCTACACCTTC

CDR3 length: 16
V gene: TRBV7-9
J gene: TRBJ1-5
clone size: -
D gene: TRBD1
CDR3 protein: CASSQETGALNQPQHF
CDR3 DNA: TGTGCCAGCAGCCAAGAGACAGGGGCCCTAAATCAGCCCCAGCATTTT

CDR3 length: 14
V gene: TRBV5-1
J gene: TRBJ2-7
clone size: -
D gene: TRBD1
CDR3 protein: CASSPPGQSYEQYF
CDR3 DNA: TGCGCCAGCAGCCCTCCGGGACAGTCCTACGAGCAGTACTTC

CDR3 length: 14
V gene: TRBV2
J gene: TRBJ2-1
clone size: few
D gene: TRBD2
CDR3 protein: CASTERDSYNEQFF
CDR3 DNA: TGTGCCAGCACAGAGCGGGACTCCTACAATGAGCAGTTCTTC

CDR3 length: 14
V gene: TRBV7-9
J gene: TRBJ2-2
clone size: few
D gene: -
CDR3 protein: CASSFAGSTGELFF
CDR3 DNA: TGTGCCAGCAGCTTCGCAGGCTCCACCGGGGAGCTGTTTTTT

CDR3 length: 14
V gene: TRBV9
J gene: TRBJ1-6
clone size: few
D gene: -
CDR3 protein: CASSDGIWESPLHF
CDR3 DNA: TGTGCCAGCAGCGATGGGATTTGGGAGTCACCCCTCCACTTT

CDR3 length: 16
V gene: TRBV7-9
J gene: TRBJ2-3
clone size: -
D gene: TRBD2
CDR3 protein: CASSPGLAGVTDTQYF
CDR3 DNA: TGTGCCAGCAGCCCCGGACTAGCGGGGGTCACAGATACGCAGTATTTT

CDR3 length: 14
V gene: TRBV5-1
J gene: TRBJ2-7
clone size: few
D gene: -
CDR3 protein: CASSSSTVPYEQYF
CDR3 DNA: TGCGCCAGCAGCAGTTCGACTGTTCCCTACGAGCAGTACTTC

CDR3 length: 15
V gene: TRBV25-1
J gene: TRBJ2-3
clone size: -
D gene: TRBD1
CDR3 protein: CASSEDRTSTDTQYF
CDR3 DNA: TGTGCCAGCAGTGAGGACAGGACGAGCACAGATACGCAGTATTTT

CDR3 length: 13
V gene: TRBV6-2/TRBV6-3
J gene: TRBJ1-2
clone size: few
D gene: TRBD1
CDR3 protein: CASSYDRDYGYTF
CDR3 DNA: TGTGCCAGCAGTTACGACAGGGACTATGGCTACACCTTC

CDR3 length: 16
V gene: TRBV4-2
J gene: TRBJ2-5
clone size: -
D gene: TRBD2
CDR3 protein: CASSQDGTSGVETQYF
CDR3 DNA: TGTGCCAGCAGCCAAGATGGGACTAGCGGGGTGGAGACCCAGTACTTC

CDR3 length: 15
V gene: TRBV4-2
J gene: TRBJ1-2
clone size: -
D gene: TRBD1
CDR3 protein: CASSQVRQGLYGYTF
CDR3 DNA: TGTGCCAGCAGCCAAGTGAGACAGGGGCTCTATGGCTACACCTTC

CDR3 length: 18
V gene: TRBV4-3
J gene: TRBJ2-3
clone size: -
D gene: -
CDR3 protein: CASSQKTGADGYTDTQYF
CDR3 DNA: TGCGCCAGCAGTCAAAAGACAGGCGCAGATGGCTACACAGATACGCAGTATTTT